The next 27 T cell receptor beta chains were all read from a single sample in a study of cytomegalovirus exposure and HLA in healthy donors (dated 2017 in TCRdb). The library was built by means of the immunoSEQ multiplex PCR assay. The multiplex PCR relied on a mix of 60 forward primers for TCR Vbeta segments and 13 reverse primers for TCR Jbeta segments. TCRdb holds this immuneACCESS table with in-frame rearrangements only. Some clones are missing; in checked studies, unresolved V genes explain under half, and the rest has no known cause. Present in this sample are about 190,000 clones, about 80% of which were seen just once. The ten biggest clones cover around 3.6% of the sample. The sample consisted of PBMCs. Source of these receptors: a man aged 35 to 55 in good health and CMV-seropositive.

This chain uses TRBV2 with TRBJ2-1; possibly TRBD1 for D (5 bases). Trimming removed 0 bases at V and 9 bases at J, with 6 bases between. The CDR3 length is 12 residues. Germline V CDR1 and CDR2: SNHLY, FYNNEI. The CDR3 sequence: CASSEATAEQFF. CDR3 nucleotide sequence: TGTGCCAGCAGTGAAGCGACAGCTGAGCAGTTCTTC.

The gene calls are TRBV5-4 and TRBJ1-4; 7 nucleotides match TRBD1. V lost 0 bases and J lost 5; bases outside the gene matches: 1. Looked up from germline, CDR1 is SGHNT and CDR2 is YYREEE (reference sequence). The CDR3 totals 14 residues. Here the CDR3 DNA reads TGTGCCAGCAGCTTGGGCAGGGGGAATGAAAAACTGTTTTTT. It translates to CASSLGRGNEKLFF.

About this clone: Other nucleotide sequences from this sample produce the same CDR3. The chain is built from TRBV5-6 and TRBJ1-4, with D hard to call. This CDR3 has 14 residues. Between the trimmed V and J ends, which lost 5 bases and 8 bases, there was a span of 16 bases. Germline lookup yields CDR1 SGHDT and CDR2 YYEEEE. The CDR3 nucleotides are TGTGCCAGCAGTCCGCAGAGGTCTGGCGAAAAACTGTTTTTT. Translated: CASSPQRSGEKLFF.

The rearrangement links TRBV25-1 to TRBJ2-7; 12 nucleotides align to TRBD2. The CDR3 consists of 15 residues. Per germline, CDR1 MGHDK and CDR2 SYGVNS. J was trimmed by 3 bases and V by 4 bases; bases with no gene match: 4. Here the CDR3 DNA reads TGTGCCAGCAGTGCACCGGGACTAGCGGGCTACGAGCAGTACTTC. This gives the protein CASSAPGLAGYEQYF.

A word on this clone: This sample includes further DNA sequences coding for the same CDR3. The rearrangement links TRBV19 to TRBJ1-5; D is uncertain. The germline gives CDR1 LNHDA, CDR2 SQIVND (reference sequence). CDR3 length: 13 amino acids. Between the trimmed V and J ends, which lost 2 bases and 4 bases, there was a span of 6 bases. The CDR3 reads CASSIRGNQPQHF. Here the CDR3 DNA reads TGTGCCAGTAGTATACGGGGAAATCAGCCCCAGCATTTT. Filled out from reference TRBV19 and TRBJ1-5, the complete variable domain reads DGGITQSPKYLFRKEGQNVTLSCEQNLNHDAMYWYRQDPGQGLRLIYYSQIVNDFQKGDIAEGYSVSREKKESFPLTVTSAQKNPTAFYLCASSIRGNQPQHFGDGTRLSIL.

This clone has only one observation. The V call is TRBV7-6, the J call TRBJ1-3, with a possible D match to TRBD1 (6 bases). Germline assignment: CDR1 SGHVS and CDR2 FNYEAQ. The CDR3 is made up of 16 amino acids. Between the trimmed V and J ends, which lost 5 bases and 9 bases, there was a span of 23 bases. CDR3 protein: CASSQGPRGIPGTIYF. The DNA of the CDR3 is TGTGCCAGCAGCCAGGGGCCCAGGGGCATCCCGGGCACCATATATTTT.

The chain recombines TRBV6-4 with TRBJ2-6; 12 nucleotides line up with TRBD1. The CDR3 is 18 residues long. V was clipped by 0 bases and J by 2 bases; unmatched bases: 2. Looked up from germline, CDR1 is MRHNA and CDR2 is SNTAGT. The CDR3 spells CASSDSGTGGPGANVLTF. The CDR3 nucleotides read TGTGCCAGCAGTGACTCGGGGACAGGGGGCCCTGGGGCCAACGTCCTGACTTTC.

The table lists this clone with a few counts. The rearrangement uses TRBV19 and TRBJ1-1; the D gene is possibly TRBD1 (5 bases). The V gene lost 4 bases and the J gene lost 4 bases, with 10 bases spanning the gap. The CDR3 is 13 residues long. Germline CDR1 is LNHDA and CDR2 is SQIVND (reference sequence). CDR3 loop: CASSKERGTEAFF. The CDR3 DNA is TGTGCCAGTAGTAAGGAAAGGGGCACTGAAGCTTTCTTT.

V is TRBV7-5 and J is TRBJ2-7; TRBD1 reflects the table's D call only, with no check against the DNA. TRBV7-5 is labeled a pseudogene. This CDR3 is 12 amino acids long. CDR3 nucleotides: TGTGTCAGAAGCGATGACACCTTCGTGCAGTACTTC. Translating gives CVRSDDTFVQYF.

This clone has only one observation. The rearrangement uses TRBV2 and TRBJ2-7; TRBD2 matches at 10 bases. V gave up 4 bases and J gave up 8 bases; unmatched junction bases: 14. The germline gives CDR1 SNHLY, CDR2 FYNNEI. CDR3 size: 16 residues. As DNA, the CDR3 is TGTGCCAGCAGTGCTCCGACTAGCGGGCGCGCATCCAAGCAGTACTTC. It translates to CASSAPTSGRASKQYF.

The chain employs TRBV19 and TRBJ1-2, with TRBD1 matching over 9 bases. J gave up 8 bases and V 3 bases, and 7 bases lay outside the gene matches. CDR3 length equals 14 residues. Per germline, CDR1 LNHDA and CDR2 SQIVND (reference sequence). The CDR3 is CASSIGDRVSGYTF. CDR3 in DNA: TGTGCCAGTAGTATCGGGGACAGGGTTTCGGGCTACACCTTC.

The J gene is TRBJ2-5, the V gene TRBV6-5, with unresolved D. The germline V gene has CDR1 MNHEY and CDR2 SVGAGI. The V gene lost 6 bases and the J gene lost 0 bases, with 5 bases spanning the gap. The CDR3 covers 12 residues. This CDR3 is CASSRDQETQYF. CDR3 sequence (DNA): TGTGCCAGCAGCCGGGACCAAGAGACCCAGTACTTC.

V is TRBV7-9 and J is TRBJ2-5; the D gene is possibly TRBD2 (5 bases). Germline V lookup: CDR1 SEHNR, CDR2 FQNEAQ (reference sequence). This CDR3 is 12 amino acids long. V lost 5 bases and J lost 3, with 7 bases in between. In DNA, the CDR3 is TGTGCCAGCAGCCGGGAAGAAGAGACCCAGTACTTC. Translation gives CASSREEETQYF.

This clone was seen only once. V and J are TRBV6-6 and TRBJ2-7; 7 bases align to TRBD1. Trimming removed 7 bases from V and 7 bases from J; junction bases left unmatched: 10. CDR1 and CDR2 from the germline V gene are MNHNY and SVGAGI (reference sequence). The CDR3 sequence is 13 residues long. The CDR3 here is CASTDRVPAEQYF. The CDR3 nucleotides read TGTGCCAGCACAGACAGGGTACCTGCGGAGCAGTACTTC.

The J gene is TRBJ2-1, the V gene TRBV4-1, with D possibly being TRBD1 (6 bases). V lost 6 bases and J 1 base, leaving 13 bases between the germline ends. Germline V CDR1 and CDR2: MGHRA, YSYEKL. The CDR3 consists of 15 residues. The CDR3 DNA sequence: TGCGCCAGCAGGGTGGGGGCCGGGTCCTACAATGAGCAGTTCTTC. Translation: CASRVGAGSYNEQFF.

The chain recombines TRBV7-2 with TRBJ1-6; D remains unclear. CDR1 is SGHTA and CDR2 is FQGNSA in the germline V gene. V was trimmed by 3 bases and J by 5 bases, leaving 8 bases between them. The CDR3 is 14 amino acids. Here the CDR3 DNA reads TGTGCCAGCAGCTTTAGGCGGAATAATTCACCCCTCCACTTT. This gives the protein CASSFRRNNSPLHF.

There are a few counts of this clone. The chain links TRBV18 to TRBJ2-1; D is uncertain. Germline CDR1 is KGHSH and CDR2 is LQKENI. V lost 2 bases to trimming and J lost 0 bases, with 8 bases between them. CDR3 size: 15 residues. The CDR3 is CASSPDLSSYNEQFF. The CDR3 DNA sequence: TGTGCCAGCTCACCAGACTTAAGCTCCTACAATGAGCAGTTCTTC.

V usage is TRBV19 and J usage is TRBJ2-7; TRBD1 aligns across 10 bases. This CDR3 spans 13 amino acids. From germline, CDR1 is LNHDA and CDR2 SQIVND (reference sequence). The J segment lost 5 bases and the V segment lost 6 bases, leaving 4 bases of the junction unmatched. The CDR3: CASSDGTGDEQYF. The CDR3, as DNA: TGTGCCAGTAGCGACGGGACAGGGGACGAGCAGTACTTC. The entire variable domain, with the rest obtained from reference TRBV19 and TRBJ2-7, is as follows: DGGITQSPKYLFRKEGQNVTLSCEQNLNHDAMYWYRQDPGQGLRLIYYSQIVNDFQKGDIAEGYSVSREKKESFPLTVTSAQKNPTAFYLCASSDGTGDEQYFGPGTRLTVT.

CDR3 in DNA: TGCGCCAGCAGCTACGGACTAGCGGGGGACAATGAGCAGTTCTTC. It encodes CASSYGLAGDNEQFF. The chain has TRBV5-1 and TRBJ2-1; 13 bases match TRBD2. The length of the CDR3 is 15 residues. Germline V gene lookup returns CDR1 SGHRS and CDR2 YFSETQ. After removal of 3 bases from V and 5 bases from J, the junction contained 2 bases not matched to a gene. The whole variable domain, remainder taken from reference TRBV5-1 and TRBJ2-1, is KAGVTQTPRYLIKTRGQQVTLSCSPISGHRSVSWYQQTPGQGLQFLFEYFSETQRNKGNFPGRFSGRQFSNSRSEMNVSTLELGDSALYLCASSYGLAGDNEQFFGPGTRLTVL.

This clone turned up a few times. The rearrangement links TRBV5-4 to TRBJ1-3; 7 nucleotides align to TRBD1. CDR1 SGHNT and CDR2 YYREEE come from the germline V gene (reference sequence). The CDR3 consists of 15 residues. The trim removed 4 bases at V and 7 bases at J, leaving 11 bases unmatched. The CDR3 is CASSGGGGPPNTIYF. For the CDR3, the DNA is TGTGCCAGCAGCGGAGGAGGGGGCCCCCCGAACACCATATATTTT.

This clone is a singleton in its sample. Other DNA sequences in the sample encode the same CDR3. The chain carries TRBV25-1 and TRBJ2-3; 9 bases line up with TRBD1. The length of the CDR3 is 15 residues. CDR1 and CDR2 (germline): MGHDK, SYGVNS. The V and J ends lost 5 bases and 3 bases, in that order; junction bases with no gene match: 6. The CDR3 region has the DNA TGTGCCAGCAGTCTCGGACAGGGGAAGACAGATACGCAGTATTTT. It codes for CASSLGQGKTDTQYF.

The chain employs TRBV5-6 and TRBJ2-5; TRBD2 might be the D (5 bases). Germline V gene data show CDR1 as SGHDT and CDR2 as YYEEEE. Trimming pared 3 bases from V and 1 base from J, leaving 16 bases between. The CDR3 has 16 residues. The CDR3 sequence: CASSSGLERIQETQYF. The DNA of the CDR3 is TGTGCCAGCAGCTCCGGACTGGAACGAATCCAAGAGACCCAGTACTTC.

The chain employs TRBV19 and TRBJ1-5; D is possibly TRBD1 (5 bases). The germline V gene has CDR1 LNHDA and CDR2 SQIVND (reference sequence). The CDR3 is 16 amino acids. Trimming left V 3 bases short and J 2 bases short, with 14 bases between. DNA for the CDR3: TGTGCCAGTAGTATCCAGGGTGGTGGTGGCAATCAGCCCCAGCATTTT. It yields the protein CASSIQGGGGNQPQHF. The entire variable domain, with the rest obtained from reference TRBV19 and TRBJ1-5, is as follows: DGGITQSPKYLFRKEGQNVTLSCEQNLNHDAMYWYRQDPGQGLRLIYYSQIVNDFQKGDIAEGYSVSREKKESFPLTVTSAQKNPTAFYLCASSIQGGGGNQPQHFGDGTRLSIL.

This clone appeared a single time. This chain uses TRBV28 with TRBJ1-5; D gene unclear. The V end lost 4 bases, the J end lost 4 bases, and 11 bases lay between the germline ends. The length of the CDR3 is 14 residues. CDR1 is MDHEN, CDR2 SYDVKM, per germline. DNA for the CDR3: TGTGCCAGCAGTTCCCCCTCGGGAAATCAGCCCCAGCATTTT. It is translated as CASSSPSGNQPQHF. Full variable domain (remainder filled in from reference TRBV28 and TRBJ1-5): DVKVTQSSRYLVKRTGEKVFLECVQDMDHENMFWYRQDPGLGLRLIYFSYDVKMKEKGDIPEGYSVSREKKERFSLILESASTNQTSMYLCASSSPSGNQPQHFGDGTRLSIL.

The J gene is TRBJ1-5, the V gene TRBV7-2; D unresolved. Trimming removed 3 bases from V and 5 bases from J, with 8 bases in between. The CDR3 is 13 residues long. In germline, CDR1 is SGHTA, CDR2 FQGNSA. The CDR3, as DNA: TGTGCCAGCAGCTTCCGACTCGATCAGCCCCAGCATTTT. Amino acid sequence: CASSFRLDQPQHF. The whole variable domain, remainder taken from reference TRBV7-2 and TRBJ1-5, is GAGVSQSPSNKVTEKGKDVELRCDPISGHTALYWYRQSLGQGLEFLIYFQGNSAPDKSGLPSDRFSAERTGGSVSTLTIQRTQQEDSAVYLCASSFRLDQPQHFGDGTRLSIL.

This clone is a singleton in its sample. V and J are TRBV6-1 and TRBJ2-1; TRBD2 agrees at 7 bases. Trimming at V came to 6 bases and at J to 8 bases, leaving 4 bases not matched to a gene. The CDR3 length is 12 residues. The germline V gene has CDR1 MNHNS and CDR2 SASEGT. The CDR3 DNA follows: TGTGCCAGCAGACTGGGGGGGTATGAGCAGTTCTTC. Translating it yields CASRLGGYEQFF.

V gene TRBV14 combines with J gene TRBJ2-1; TRBD2 matches at 8 bases. Germline-derived CDR1 and CDR2 are SGHDN and FVKESK. V shed 3 bases, J shed 6 bases, and the junction held 4 bases outside the gene matches. The CDR3 loop spans 14 amino acids. The CDR3 loop is CASSHTGTSNEQFF. Written as DNA, the CDR3 is TGTGCCAGCAGCCATACCGGGACTAGCAATGAGCAGTTCTTC.